This TCR beta chain was captured in a study of Ad26.COV2.S vaccination and SARS-CoV-2 variants. The CDR3 runs to 14 residues. Germline assignment: CDR1 ENHRY and CDR2 SYGVKD. J lost 3 bases, V lost 10 bases, and 9 bases had no gene match. Repertoires were generated with immunoSEQ multiplex PCR, while TCRdb's copy carries only in-frame clones and drops some. In the table there are some 420,000 clones, approximately 87% of which are singletons. Described treatment: about 20 received Ad26.COV2.S at low or high dose, single or two shots; several received placebo; per-sample allocation not given. Each sample was drawn 63 days after the first injection (of vaccine or placebo). Only one count was recorded for this clone.

This sequence was found in a person between 18 and 65 years old who received the Ad26.COV2.S COVID-19 vaccine or a placebo. The sample in question was peripheral blood, obtained in a trial of Ad26.COV2.S vaccine versus placebo. The J gene is TRBJ1-1, the V gene TRBV10-3; 9 bases are shared with TRBD1. CDR3 region: CASHRRDRDTEAFF. The CDR3 coding sequence is TGTGCCAGCCACCGGCGGGACAGGGACACTGAAGCTTTCTTT.